This T cell receptor (beta chain) was identified during a study of shared clonotypes between healthy human individuals. Roughly 200 ng DNA, 25,000 to 35,000 T cell genomes, went into each sorted-subset replicate PCR. Assay: immunoSEQ multiplex PCR; the TCRdb copy retains only in-frame clones and omits some. This sample has about 700,000 clones, with about 90% found just once. Per germline, CDR1 MNHNS and CDR2 SASEGT. The CDR3 consists of 13 residues. Trimming cost V 3 bases and J 0 bases, with 6 bases left between them. This clone was detected only once. Cells designated naive CD8 were CD45RO-negative and were positively selected for CCR7, with terminally differentiated effector memory CD45RA+ cells excluded.

This sequence originates from a man between 25 and 39 years old in good health. The genes are TRBV6-1 and TRBJ2-7; D remains unclear. The material sequenced was naive CD8+ T cells sorted from blood. The CDR3 region has the DNA TGTGCCAGCAGTGACCGGATCTCCTACGAGCAGTACTTC. It specifies CASSDRISYEQYF.